This T cell receptor (beta chain) is from a study of vaccination and CD4 T cells after COVID-19 (dated by TCRdb to the early 2020s). Background for the entire study: Convalescent patients had a positive SARS-CoV-2 result on nasal swab PCR, and of these patients, fewer than ten had mild disease and one had severe disease. In the convalescent cohort there were six males and four females, among whom were two Hispanic individuals, seven Caucasians, two Asians and one multiracial person. Each participant got two doses of either the Pfizer-BioNTech BNT162b2 vaccine (n=8) or the Moderna mRNA-1273 vaccine (n=2). Post-COVID blood samples were collected from convalescent patients a median of around 100 days after diagnosis, with a range of roughly 30 to 170 days. Post-vaccine blood samples were collected a median of approximately 72 days after the second vaccine dose, ranging from about 13 to 241 days. For stimulating the cultures, overlapping spike peptide pools were used, derived from SARS-CoV-2 as well as from the common cold coronaviruses HCoV-NL63, HCoV-OC43 and HCoV-229E. In control cultures, a CEFX viral epitope pool was used as positive control, an HIV-1 Nef peptide pool was used as negative control, or no peptide was added. In nine to eleven COVID-19 convalescent patients and a handful of infection-naive healthy vaccine recipients, researchers compared the spike-specific CD4+ TCR repertoire from before mRNA vaccination with the repertoire from after. The full study reports these points: Only a relatively small number of convalescent patients were included in the study, and early timepoints following natural infection were not analyzed. In convalescent patients, a median roughly 83% of post-vaccine SARS-CoV-2-reactive clones were detected only after vaccination, and vaccine-specific priming was suggested by this finding. The median number of SARS-CoV-2-reactive clonotypes rose from around 20 after infection to some 37 after vaccination, but the change was not significant. In convalescent patients, nearly all vaccine-specific clones (304 of 307) were found to be mono-reactive for SARS-CoV-2 spike rather than cross-reactive with common cold coronaviruses.

Libraries were built with PCR. At the Johns Hopkins FTIC core, DNA from the cultured CD4+ T cells underwent TCR sequencing with the Oncomine TCR Beta short-read assay. The QIAamp micro DNA kit was used to extract genomic DNA from the cultured CD4+ T cells. Oncomine TCR Beta libraries made from cultured CD4+ T cells were pooled using unique dual indexes and sequenced on an Illumina iSeq 100. The paper's processing steps were these. Non-productive sequences were removed, and CDR3s that did not start with C, did not end with F or W, or were shorter than 7 amino acids were discarded. Antigen-specific clonotypes were identified using the MANAFEST web application through comparison of peptide-stimulated wells with reference and other culture wells. For a clone to be called positive, the clone needed an FDR below 0.05, an odds ratio above 5, and a productive frequency above 0.1% in at least two of three replicate wells. A clonotype was classed as cross-reactive if the clonotype showed significant expansion both in SARS-CoV-2 spike wells and in at least one common cold coronavirus spike condition. Levenshtein distances (stringdist) and unrooted phylogenetic trees (ape) in R version 3.6.1 were used to assess CDR3 homology. The raw public reads went through TCRdb reprocessing: fastp at Q25, MiXCR clone calling, in-frame beta chains kept. Duplicate CDR3 protein sequences are folded into a single record with the most common DNA and genes. The V and J calls come from TCRdb's annotation, not from the publication. For this sample there are roughly 13,000 distinct CDR3 sequences; approximately 30% appear just once. The top ten constitute roughly 10% of the sample.

The sample's treatment or condition label, decoded: approximately 9-day PBMC culture with coronavirus spike peptide pools or control peptides (ViraFEST assay). The study used the ViraFEST assay, which expanded antigen-specific T cells with peptide pools and then identified expanded clonotypes by TCR sequencing. The positive SARS-CoV-2 PCR tests of the convalescent patients were dated from March to December 2020, before the Alpha, Beta and Delta variants emerged in the United States. Two million PBMCs per well were cultured in IMDM with 5% human AB serum and approximately 9.1 IU/ml IL-2, plus 10 ug/ml peptide pools. Half of the culture medium was replaced with fresh IL-2-containing medium on days 3 and 7. Once the cells had been in culture for less than 12 days, the EasySep CD4+ T cell isolation kit was used to isolate CD4+ T cells by negative selection. Ficoll-Paque Plus gradient centrifugation was used to isolate PBMCs from whole blood, and the isolated PBMCs were then either used fresh or cryopreserved at -140C. Culture conditions were generally each tested in triplicate wells.

From cysteine to phenylalanine, the CDR3 is 13 amino acids long. The CDR3 DNA has 39 bases and is translated from base 1. The junction carries 5 bases between V and J, which are trimmed by 0 bases and 3 bases respectively. CDR1 and CDR2 are drawn from the germline V gene: LGHNA, YSLEER. For this clonotype: The clone's antigen remains unknown. Base quality data are lacking; no much larger clone is found one base away.

The receptor was derived from a human donor who had recovered from COVID-19. The chain couples TRBV4-3 to TRBJ1-1, with the D gene too uncertain to name. The specimen was CD4+ T cells from blood, cultured in vitro, collected after SARS-CoV-2 vaccination. This receptor has the CDR3 CASSQEWDTEAFF. The DNA sequence follows: TGCGCCAGCAGCCAAGAATGGGACACTGAAGCTTTCTTT.